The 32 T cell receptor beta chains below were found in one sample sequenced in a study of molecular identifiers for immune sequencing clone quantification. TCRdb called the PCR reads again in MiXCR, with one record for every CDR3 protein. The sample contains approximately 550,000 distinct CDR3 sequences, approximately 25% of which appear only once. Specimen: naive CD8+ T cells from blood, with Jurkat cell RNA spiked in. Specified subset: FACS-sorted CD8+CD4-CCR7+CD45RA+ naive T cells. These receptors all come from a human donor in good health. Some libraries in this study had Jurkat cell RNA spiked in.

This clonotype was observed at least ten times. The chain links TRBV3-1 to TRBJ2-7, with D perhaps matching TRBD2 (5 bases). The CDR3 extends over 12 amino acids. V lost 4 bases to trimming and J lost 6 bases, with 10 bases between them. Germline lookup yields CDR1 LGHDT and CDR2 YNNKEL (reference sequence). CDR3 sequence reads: CASSLQRGEQYF. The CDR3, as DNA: TGTGCCAGCAGCCTTCAACGGGGCGAGCAGTACTTC.

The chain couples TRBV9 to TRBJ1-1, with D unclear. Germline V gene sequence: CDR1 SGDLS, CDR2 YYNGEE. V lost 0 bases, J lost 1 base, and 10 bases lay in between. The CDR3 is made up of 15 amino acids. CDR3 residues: CASSVVGQQNTEAFF. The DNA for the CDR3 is TGTGCCAGCAGCGTAGTAGGCCAGCAGAACACTGAAGCTTTCTTT.

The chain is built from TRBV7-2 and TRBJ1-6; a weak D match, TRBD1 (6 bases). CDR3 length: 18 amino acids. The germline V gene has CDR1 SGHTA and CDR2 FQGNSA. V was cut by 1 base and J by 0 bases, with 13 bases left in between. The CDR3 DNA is TGTGCCAGCAGCTTAGGCCCAGGACAGAGCTCCTATAATTCACCCCTCCACTTT. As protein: CASSLGPGQSSYNSPLHF.

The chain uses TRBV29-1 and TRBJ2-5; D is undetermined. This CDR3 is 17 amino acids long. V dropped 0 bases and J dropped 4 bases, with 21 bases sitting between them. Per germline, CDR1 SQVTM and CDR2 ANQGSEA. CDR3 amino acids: CSVEDPSGGIEGETQYF. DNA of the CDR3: TGCAGCGTTGAAGATCCCTCTGGCGGAATCGAAGGAGAGACCCAGTACTTC.

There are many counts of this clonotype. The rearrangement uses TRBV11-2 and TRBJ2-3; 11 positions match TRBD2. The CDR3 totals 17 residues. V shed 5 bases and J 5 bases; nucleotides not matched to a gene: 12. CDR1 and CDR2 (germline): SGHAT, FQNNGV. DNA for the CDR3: TGTGCCAGCAGCAACCGTCCTAGCGGGAGGCAGGGAGATACGCAGTATTTT. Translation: CASSNRPSGRQGDTQYF.

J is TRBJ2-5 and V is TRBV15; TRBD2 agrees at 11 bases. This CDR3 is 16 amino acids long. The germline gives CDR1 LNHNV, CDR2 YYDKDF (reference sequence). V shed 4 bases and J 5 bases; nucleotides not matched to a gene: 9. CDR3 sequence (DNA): TGTGCCACCAGCATAGGGACTAGCGGCCACGGGGAGACCCAGTACTTC. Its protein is CATSIGTSGHGETQYF.

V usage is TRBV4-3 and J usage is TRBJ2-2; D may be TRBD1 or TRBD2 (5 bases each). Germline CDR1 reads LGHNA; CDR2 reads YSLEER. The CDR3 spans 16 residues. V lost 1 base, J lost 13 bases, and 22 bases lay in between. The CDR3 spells CASSQARTSGARALFF. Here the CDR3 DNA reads TGCGCCAGCAGCCAAGCAAGGACCTCCGGGGCGCGGGCGCTGTTTTTT.

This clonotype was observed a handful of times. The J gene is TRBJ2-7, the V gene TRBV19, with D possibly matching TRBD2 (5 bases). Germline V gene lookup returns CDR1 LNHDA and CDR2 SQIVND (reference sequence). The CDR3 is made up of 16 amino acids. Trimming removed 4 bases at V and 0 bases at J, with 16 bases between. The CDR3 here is CASSSNEGMSSYEQYF. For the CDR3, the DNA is TGTGCCAGTAGTAGTAACGAGGGAATGAGCTCCTACGAGCAGTACTTC.

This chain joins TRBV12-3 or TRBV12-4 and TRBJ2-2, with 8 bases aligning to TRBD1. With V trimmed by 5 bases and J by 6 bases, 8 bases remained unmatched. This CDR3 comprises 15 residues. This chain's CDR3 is CASSETGAGAGELFF. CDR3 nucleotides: TGTGCCAGCAGTGAGACAGGGGCTGGAGCCGGGGAGCTGTTTTTT.

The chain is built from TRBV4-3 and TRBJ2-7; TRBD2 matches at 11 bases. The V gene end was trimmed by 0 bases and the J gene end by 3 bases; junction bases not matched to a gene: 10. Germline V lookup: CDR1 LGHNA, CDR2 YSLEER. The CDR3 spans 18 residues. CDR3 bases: TGCGCCAGCAGCCAAGAACTGCACTTAGCGGGGGGGAGCTACGAGCAGTACTTC. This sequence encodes CASSQELHLAGGSYEQYF.

CDR3 residues: CATSDPLEPEGTQYF. The CDR3 DNA sequence: TGTGCCACCAGTGACCCCCTCGAGCCCGAAGGGACCCAGTACTTC. The chain employs TRBV24-1 and TRBJ2-5; D remains ambiguous. Germline CDR1 reads KGHDR; CDR2 reads SFDVKD. The CDR3 consists of 15 residues. V was pared by 4 bases and J by 7 bases, with 18 bases between.

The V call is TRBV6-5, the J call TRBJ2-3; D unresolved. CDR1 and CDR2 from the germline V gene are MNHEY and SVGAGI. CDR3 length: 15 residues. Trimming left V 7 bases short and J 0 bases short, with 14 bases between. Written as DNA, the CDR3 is TGTGCCAGCATATGGGCTAACCATAGCACAGATACGCAGTATTTT. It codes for CASIWANHSTDTQYF.

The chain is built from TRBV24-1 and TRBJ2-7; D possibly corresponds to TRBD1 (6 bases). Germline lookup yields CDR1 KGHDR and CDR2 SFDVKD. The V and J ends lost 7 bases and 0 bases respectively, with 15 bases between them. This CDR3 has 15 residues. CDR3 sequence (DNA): TGTGCCACCAGCAAGCCGAAGACAGGCTCCTACGAGCAGTACTTC. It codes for CATSKPKTGSYEQYF.

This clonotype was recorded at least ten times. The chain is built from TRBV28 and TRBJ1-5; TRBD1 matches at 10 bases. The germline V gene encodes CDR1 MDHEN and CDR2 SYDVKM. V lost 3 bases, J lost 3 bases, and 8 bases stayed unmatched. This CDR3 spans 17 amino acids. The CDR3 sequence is CASSFTLGTGDNQPQHF. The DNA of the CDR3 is TGTGCCAGCAGTTTTACCCTAGGGACAGGGGACAATCAGCCCCAGCATTTT.

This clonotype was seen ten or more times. The CDR3 loop reads CASSFMAGQMNTEAFF. The CDR3 region has the DNA TGTGCCAGCAGTTTCATGGCAGGTCAAATGAACACTGAAGCTTTCTTT. The chain has TRBV28 and TRBJ1-1, with no clear D. The V gene lost 3 bases and the J gene lost 0 bases, with 14 bases spanning the gap. The CDR3 contains 16 residues. CDR1 is MDHEN and CDR2 is SYDVKM in the germline V gene.

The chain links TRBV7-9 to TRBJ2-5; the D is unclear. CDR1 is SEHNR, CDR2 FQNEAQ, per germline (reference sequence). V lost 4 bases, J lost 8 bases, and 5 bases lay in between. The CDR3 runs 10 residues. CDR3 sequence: CASSYDTQYF. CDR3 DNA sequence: TGTGCCAGCAGCTACGATACCCAGTACTTC.

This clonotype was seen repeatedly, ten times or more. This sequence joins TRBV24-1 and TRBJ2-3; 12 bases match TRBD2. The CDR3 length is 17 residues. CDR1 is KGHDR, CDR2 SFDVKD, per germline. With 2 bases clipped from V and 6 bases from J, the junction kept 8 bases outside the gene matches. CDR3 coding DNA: TGTGCCACCAGTGATTCCCGGACTAGCGGGGTCGGGGATACGCAGTATTTT. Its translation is CATSDSRTSGVGDTQYF.

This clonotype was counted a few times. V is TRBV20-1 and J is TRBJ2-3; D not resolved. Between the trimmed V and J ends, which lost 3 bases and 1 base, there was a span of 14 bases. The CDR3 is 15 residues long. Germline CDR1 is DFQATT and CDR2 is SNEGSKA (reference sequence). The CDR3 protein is CSASDFDRRTDTQYF. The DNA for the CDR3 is TGCAGTGCTAGTGACTTTGACCGCCGCACAGATACGCAGTATTTT.

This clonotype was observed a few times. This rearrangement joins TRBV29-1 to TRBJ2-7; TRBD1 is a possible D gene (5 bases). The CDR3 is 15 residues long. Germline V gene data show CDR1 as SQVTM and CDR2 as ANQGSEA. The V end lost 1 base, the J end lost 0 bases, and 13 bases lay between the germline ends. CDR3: CSVEGADKSSYEQYF. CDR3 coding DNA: TGCAGCGTTGAAGGTGCGGACAAGAGCTCCTACGAGCAGTACTTC.

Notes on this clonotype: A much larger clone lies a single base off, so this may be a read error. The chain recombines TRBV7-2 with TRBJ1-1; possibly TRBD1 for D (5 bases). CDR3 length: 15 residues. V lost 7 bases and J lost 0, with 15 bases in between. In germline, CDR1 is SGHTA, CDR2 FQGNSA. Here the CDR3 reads CASNFGGGLNTEAFF. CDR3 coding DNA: TGTGCCAGCAACTTTGGGGGAGGCTTGAACACTGAAGCTTTCTTT. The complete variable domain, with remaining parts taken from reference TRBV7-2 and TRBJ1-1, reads GAGVSQSPSNKVTEKGKDVELRCDPISGHTALYWYRQSLGQGLEFLIYFQGNSAPDKSGLPSDRFSAERTGGSVSTLTIQRTQQEDSAVYLCASNFGGGLNTEAFFGQGTRLTVV.

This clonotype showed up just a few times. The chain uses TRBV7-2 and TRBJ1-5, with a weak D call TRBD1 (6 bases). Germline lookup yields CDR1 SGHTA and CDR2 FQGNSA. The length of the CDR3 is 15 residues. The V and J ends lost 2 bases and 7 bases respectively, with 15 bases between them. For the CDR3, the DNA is TGTGCCAGCAGCTTATATGGGGGCACAGGGCAGCCCCAGCATTTT. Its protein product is CASSLYGGTGQPQHF.

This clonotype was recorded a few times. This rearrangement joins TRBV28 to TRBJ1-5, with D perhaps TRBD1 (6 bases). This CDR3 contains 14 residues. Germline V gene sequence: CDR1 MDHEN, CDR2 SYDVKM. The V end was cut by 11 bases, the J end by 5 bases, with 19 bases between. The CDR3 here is CASCGEGVYQPQHF. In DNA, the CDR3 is TGTGCCTCCTGCGGGGAGGGGGTCTATCAGCCCCAGCATTTT.

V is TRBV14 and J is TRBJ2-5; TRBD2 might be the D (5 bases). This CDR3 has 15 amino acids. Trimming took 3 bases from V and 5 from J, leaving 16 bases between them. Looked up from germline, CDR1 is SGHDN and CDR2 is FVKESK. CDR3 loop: CASSQRGLAWETQYF. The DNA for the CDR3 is TGTGCCAGCAGCCAGAGAGGCCTAGCTTGGGAGACCCAGTACTTC.

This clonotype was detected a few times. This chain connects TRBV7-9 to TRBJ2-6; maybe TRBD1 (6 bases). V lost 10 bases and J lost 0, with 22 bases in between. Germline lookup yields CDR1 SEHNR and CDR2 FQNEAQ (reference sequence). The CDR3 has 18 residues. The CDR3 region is CAIPHLGGMISGANVLTF. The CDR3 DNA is TGTGCCATCCCGCATCTAGGGGGAATGATCTCTGGGGCCAACGTCCTGACTTTC.

CDR3 loop: CASSGTSYYEQYF. DNA of the CDR3: TGTGCCAGTTCGGGGACTAGCTACTACGAGCAGTACTTC. V usage is TRBV19 and J usage is TRBJ2-7; TRBD2 aligns across 9 bases. Germline CDR1 LNHDA, CDR2 SQIVND (reference sequence). This CDR3 is 13 amino acids long. Losses at the gene ends were 8 bases for V and 3 bases for J; bases not matched to a gene: 5.

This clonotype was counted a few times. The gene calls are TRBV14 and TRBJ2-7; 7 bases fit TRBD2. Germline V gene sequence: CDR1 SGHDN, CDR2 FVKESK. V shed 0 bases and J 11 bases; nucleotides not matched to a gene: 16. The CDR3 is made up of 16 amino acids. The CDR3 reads CASSQDPGGSETAKYF. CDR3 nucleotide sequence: TGTGCCAGCAGCCAAGATCCGGGCGGGAGTGAGACGGCGAAGTACTTC.

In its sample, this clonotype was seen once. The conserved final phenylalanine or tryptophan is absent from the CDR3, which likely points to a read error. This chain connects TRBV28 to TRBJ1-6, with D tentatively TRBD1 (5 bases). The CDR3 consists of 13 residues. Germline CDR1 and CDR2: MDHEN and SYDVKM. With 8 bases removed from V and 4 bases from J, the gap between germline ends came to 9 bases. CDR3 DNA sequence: TGTGCCAGCCAGGGTGGTTATAATTCACCCCTCCACTAT. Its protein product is CASQGGYNSPLHY.

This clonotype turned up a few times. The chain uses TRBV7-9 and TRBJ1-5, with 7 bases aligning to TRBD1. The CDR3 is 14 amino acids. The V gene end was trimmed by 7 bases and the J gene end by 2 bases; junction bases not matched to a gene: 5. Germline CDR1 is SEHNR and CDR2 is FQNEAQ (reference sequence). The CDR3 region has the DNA TGTGCCAGCACTACAGGGGTCGGCAATCAGCCCCAGCATTTT. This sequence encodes CASTTGVGNQPQHF.

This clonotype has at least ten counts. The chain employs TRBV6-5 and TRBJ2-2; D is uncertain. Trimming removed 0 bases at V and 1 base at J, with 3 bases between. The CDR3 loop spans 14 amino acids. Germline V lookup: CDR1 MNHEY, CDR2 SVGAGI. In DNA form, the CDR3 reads TGTGCCAGCAGTTACTCCAGGAACACCGGGGAGCTGTTTTTT. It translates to CASSYSRNTGELFF.

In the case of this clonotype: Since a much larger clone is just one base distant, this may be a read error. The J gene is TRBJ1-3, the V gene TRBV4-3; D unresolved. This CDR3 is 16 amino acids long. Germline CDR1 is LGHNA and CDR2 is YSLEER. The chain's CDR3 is CASSQDKISSGNTIHF. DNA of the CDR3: TGCGCCAGCAGCCAAGATAAGATATCCTCTGGAAACACCATACATTTT.

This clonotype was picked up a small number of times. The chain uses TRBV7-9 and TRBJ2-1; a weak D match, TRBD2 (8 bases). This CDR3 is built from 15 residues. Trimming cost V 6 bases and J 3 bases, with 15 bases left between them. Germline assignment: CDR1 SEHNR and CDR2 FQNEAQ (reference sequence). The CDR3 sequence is CASRERGTDYNEQFF. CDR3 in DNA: TGTGCCAGCAGGGAGCGGGGGACAGACTACAATGAGCAGTTCTTC.

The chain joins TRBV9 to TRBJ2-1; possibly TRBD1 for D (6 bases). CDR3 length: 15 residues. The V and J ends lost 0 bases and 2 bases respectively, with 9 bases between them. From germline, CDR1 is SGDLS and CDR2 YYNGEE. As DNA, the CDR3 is TGTGCCAGCAGCGTAGGAGGGGGAGCCTACAATGAGCAGTTCTTC. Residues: CASSVGGGAYNEQFF.